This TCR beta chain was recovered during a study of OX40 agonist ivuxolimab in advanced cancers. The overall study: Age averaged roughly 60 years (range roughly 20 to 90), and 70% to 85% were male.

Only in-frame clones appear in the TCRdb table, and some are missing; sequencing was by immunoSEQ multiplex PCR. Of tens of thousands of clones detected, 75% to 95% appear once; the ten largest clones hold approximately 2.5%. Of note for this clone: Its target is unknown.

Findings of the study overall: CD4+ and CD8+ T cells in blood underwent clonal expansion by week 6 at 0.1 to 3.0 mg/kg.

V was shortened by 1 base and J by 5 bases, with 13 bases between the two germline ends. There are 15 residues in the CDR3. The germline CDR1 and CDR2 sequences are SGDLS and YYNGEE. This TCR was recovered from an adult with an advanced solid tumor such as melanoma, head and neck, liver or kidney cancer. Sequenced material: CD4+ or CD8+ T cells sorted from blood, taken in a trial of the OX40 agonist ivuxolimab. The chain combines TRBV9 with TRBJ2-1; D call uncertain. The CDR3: CASSVSRLSDNEQFF. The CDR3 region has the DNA TGTGCCAGCAGCGTATCTAGACTCTCTGACAATGAGCAGTTCTTC.